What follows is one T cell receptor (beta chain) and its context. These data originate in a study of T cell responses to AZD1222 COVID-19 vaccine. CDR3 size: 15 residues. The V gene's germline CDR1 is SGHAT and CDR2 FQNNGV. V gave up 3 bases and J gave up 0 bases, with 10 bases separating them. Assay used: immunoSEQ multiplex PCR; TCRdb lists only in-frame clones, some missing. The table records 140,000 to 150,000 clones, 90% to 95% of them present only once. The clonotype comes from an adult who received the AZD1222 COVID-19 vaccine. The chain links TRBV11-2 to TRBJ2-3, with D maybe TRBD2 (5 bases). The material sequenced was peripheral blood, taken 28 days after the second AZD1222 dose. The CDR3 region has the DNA TGTGCCAGCAGCTTCGCGGGCAGCAGCACAGATACGCAGTATTTT. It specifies CASSFAGSSTDTQYF.